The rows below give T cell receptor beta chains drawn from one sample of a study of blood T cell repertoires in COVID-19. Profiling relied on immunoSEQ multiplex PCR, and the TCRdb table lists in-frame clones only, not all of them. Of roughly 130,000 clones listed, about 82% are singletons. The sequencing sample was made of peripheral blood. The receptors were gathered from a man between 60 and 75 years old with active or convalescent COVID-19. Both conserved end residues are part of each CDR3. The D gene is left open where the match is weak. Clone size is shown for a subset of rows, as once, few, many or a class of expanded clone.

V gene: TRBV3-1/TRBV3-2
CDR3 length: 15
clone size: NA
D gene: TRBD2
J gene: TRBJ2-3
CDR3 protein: CASSQRTSGMDTQYF
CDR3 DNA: TGTGCCAGCAGCCAAAGGACTAGCGGGATGGATACGCAGTATTTT

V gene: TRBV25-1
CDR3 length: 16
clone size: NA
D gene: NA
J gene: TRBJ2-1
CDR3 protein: CASSTRGLGGDYEQFF
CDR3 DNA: TGTGCCAGCAGTACTCGTGGACTAGGGGGAGATTATGAGCAGTTCTTC

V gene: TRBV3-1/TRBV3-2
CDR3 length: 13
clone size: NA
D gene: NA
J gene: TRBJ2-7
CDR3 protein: CASSQPANYEQYF
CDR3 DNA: TGTGCCAGCAGCCAGCCAGCGAACTACGAGCAGTACTTC

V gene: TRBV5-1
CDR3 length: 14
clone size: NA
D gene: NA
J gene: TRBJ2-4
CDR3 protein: CASSSESTKNIQYF
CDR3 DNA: TGCGCCAGCAGCTCGGAGTCGACCAAAAACATTCAGTACTTC

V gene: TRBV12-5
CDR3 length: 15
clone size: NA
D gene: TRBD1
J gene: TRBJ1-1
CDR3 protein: CASGLETGGNTEAFF
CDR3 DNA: TGTGCTAGTGGTTTGGAGACAGGGGGTAACACTGAAGCTTTCTTT

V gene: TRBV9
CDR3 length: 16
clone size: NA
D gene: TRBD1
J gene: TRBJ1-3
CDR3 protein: CASSRNRGPGGNTIYF
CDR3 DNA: TGTGCCAGCAGTCGCAACAGGGGGCCGGGTGGAAACACCATATATTTT

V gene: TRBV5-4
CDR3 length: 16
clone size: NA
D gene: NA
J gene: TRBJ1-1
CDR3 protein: CASSLGGRRANTEAFF
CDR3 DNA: TGTGCCAGCAGCTTGGGCGGTCGCAGGGCGAACACTGAAGCTTTCTTT

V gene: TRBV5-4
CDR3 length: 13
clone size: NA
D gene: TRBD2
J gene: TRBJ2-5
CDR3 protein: CASSSRGGETQYF
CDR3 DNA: TGTGCCAGCAGCTCCCGCGGGGGGGAGACCCAGTACTTC

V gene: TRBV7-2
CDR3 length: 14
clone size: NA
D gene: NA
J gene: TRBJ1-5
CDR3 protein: CASSLGPGDQPQHF
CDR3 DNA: TGTGCCAGCAGCTTAGGACCCGGGGATCAGCCCCAGCATTTT

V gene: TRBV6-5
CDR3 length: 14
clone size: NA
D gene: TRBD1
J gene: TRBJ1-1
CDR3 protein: CASRFQGGNTEAFF
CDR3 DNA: TGTGCCAGCAGATTCCAGGGGGGGAACACTGAAGCTTTCTTT

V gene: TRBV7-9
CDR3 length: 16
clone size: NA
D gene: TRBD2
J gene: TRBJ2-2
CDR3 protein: CASATAGVGSTGELFF
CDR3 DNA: TGTGCCAGCGCGACAGCGGGAGTTGGTAGCACCGGGGAGCTGTTTTTT

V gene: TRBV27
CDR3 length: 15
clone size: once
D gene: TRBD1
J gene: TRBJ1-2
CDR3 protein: CASSLTGVYNYGYTF
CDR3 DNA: TGTGCCAGCAGTTTGACAGGGGTTTATAACTATGGCTACACCTTC

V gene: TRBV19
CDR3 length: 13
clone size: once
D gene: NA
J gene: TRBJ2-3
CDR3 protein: CASSGFSTDTQYF
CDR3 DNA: TGTGCCAGTAGCGGGTTTAGCACAGATACGCAGTATTTT

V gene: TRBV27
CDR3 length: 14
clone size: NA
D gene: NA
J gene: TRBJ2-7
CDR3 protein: CASSLGRGRSEQYF
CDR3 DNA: TGTGCCAGCAGTTTAGGCAGGGGCCGATCCGAGCAGTACTTC

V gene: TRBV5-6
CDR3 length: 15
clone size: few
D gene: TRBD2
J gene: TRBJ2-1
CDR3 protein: CASSLGLAGGNEQFF
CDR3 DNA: TGTGCCAGCAGCTTGGGCCTAGCGGGAGGGAATGAGCAGTTCTTC

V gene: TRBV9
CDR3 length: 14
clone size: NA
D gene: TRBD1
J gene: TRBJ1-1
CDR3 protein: CASSAPGAGGHAFF
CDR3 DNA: TGTGCCAGCAGCGCACCAGGGGCAGGGGGGCACGCTTTCTTT

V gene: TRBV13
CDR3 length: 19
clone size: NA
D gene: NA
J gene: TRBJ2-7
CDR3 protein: CASSLENPWGRSSSYEQYF
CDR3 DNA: TGTGCCAGCAGCCTAGAGAACCCGTGGGGGCGGTCCAGCTCCTACGAGCAGTACTTC